The T cell receptor beta chain described here comes from a study of T cell repertoires in cytomegalovirus infection. Study overall: Recently described HLA-C-restricted plus well-studied HLA-B-restricted CMV epitopes were used.

Study-level findings and limits: HLA-C-restricted, CMV-specific TCR beta clonotypes were dominant ex vivo.

Germline V gives CDR1 SNHLY, CDR2 FYNNEI. Trimming cost V 10 bases and J 6 bases; bases outside gene matches: 5. The CDR3 length is 13 residues. Points on this clonotype: Its antigen is currently unknown.

In TCRdb, the reads were re-called with MiXCR into one record per CDR3 protein. The sample has about 890,000 distinct CDR3 sequences; roughly 31% are singletons. This TCR was sampled from a human donor in good health (CMV status not recorded). Some clones in this sample may be carry-over from other donors' samples. Sample: cultured CD8+ T cells from PBMCs, taken from culture after CMV antigen stimulation. The J gene is TRBJ2-7, the V gene TRBV2; 14 bases match TRBD2. The CDR3 here is CAIGTSGGSEQYF. CDR3 DNA sequence: TGTGCCATCGGGACTAGCGGGGGATCCGAGCAGTACTTC.